This is a list of T cell receptor beta chains from one sample in a study of T cells after yellow fever vaccination. TCRdb recomputed calls from the 5' RACE reads with MiXCR, one row per CDR3 protein. The sample shows more than 300,000 distinct CDR3 sequences, roughly a tenth of them seen only once. Sequencing was performed on CD4+ T cells sorted from PBMCs, taken 45 days after the yellow fever booster vaccination. The receptors originated from a man between 18 and 35 years old who received the YFV17D yellow fever vaccine. The CDR3 runs from the conserved cysteine through the conserved F or W. A D gene is named only where the DNA matches it firmly. Rows may omit the clone size; those that give it use once, few, many or a size class.

d_call	clone_size	v_call	j_call	cdr3_nt	cdr3_aa
TRBD2	-	TRBV5-1	TRBJ2-1	TGCGCCAGCAGCTTTTCGGCTAGCGGGGGATCTGAGCAGTTCTTC	CASSFSASGGSEQFF
TRBD2	-	TRBV4-1	TRBJ2-3	TGCGCCAGCAGCGAACGAGGGGTAGCGGGGGAAACAGATACGCAGTATTTT	CASSERGVAGETDTQYF
TRBD2	-	TRBV3-1	TRBJ2-5	TGTGCCAGCAGCCAAGGCACACTAGCGGGGGCCCCTCCGTACTTC	CASSQGTLAGAPPYF
-	few	TRBV4-1	TRBJ2-3	TGCGCCAGCAGCCAGTATCTAGCAGCGGATACGCAGTATTTT	CASSQYLAADTQYF
-	-	TRBV4-2	TRBJ2-2	TGTGCCAGCGGAGGCAGGGCCCTGACCGGGGAGCTGTTTTTT	CASGGRALTGELFF
TRBD2	-	TRBV7-2	TRBJ2-1	TGTGCCAGCAGCTTTGGCCCCCGGCTAGCGGCTTTAGTAAATGAGCAGTTCTTC	CASSFGPRLAALVNEQFF
-	-	TRBV12-3/TRBV12-4	TRBJ1-2	TGTGCCAGCAGTTTAAACGGGGCCTATGGCTACACCTTC	CASSLNGAYGYTF
-	-	TRBV6-5	TRBJ1-5	TGTGCCAGCGCGAAAGATTACGATAGCAATCAGCCCCAGCATTTT	CASAKDYDSNQPQHF
TRBD1	-	TRBV18	TRBJ1-6	TGTGCCAGCTCAAGGGACAGTAGAATTTCACCCCTCCACTTT	CASSRDSRISPLHF
TRBD1	few	TRBV19	TRBJ2-2	TGTGCCAGTCGCCCGCCGGGACAGATTAACACCGGGGAGCTGTTTTTT	CASRPPGQINTGELFF
-	few	TRBV6-5	TRBJ1-5	TGTGCCAGCAGTTCCGAGGCCAGTGGGGGAGGCAATCAGCCCCAGCATTTT	CASSSEASGGGNQPQHF
-	-	TRBV10-3	TRBJ1-1	TGTGCCATCAGTGAGTCGAAAGGGAGGACTGAAGCTTTCTTT	CAISESKGRTEAFF
TRBD1	few	TRBV12-3/TRBV12-4	TRBJ1-4	TGTGCCAGCAGACCCCGCGGGACAGGACGTAATGAAAAACTGTTTTTT	CASRPRGTGRNEKLFF
-	-	TRBV7-2	TRBJ1-1	TGTGCCAGCAGCTTAGCGCGCAGGGTGGCCCGCCCAAACACTGAAGCTTTCTTT	CASSLARRVARPNTEAFF
TRBD1	many	TRBV5-1	TRBJ2-5	TGCGCCAGCAGCGTGACTCCCGGGACAGAAGAGACCCAGTACTTC	CASSVTPGTEETQYF
-	few	TRBV20-1	TRBJ1-2	TGCAGTGCTAGAGAGGGACAAGCGTTGGGCACCTTC	CSAREGQALGTF
-	-	TRBV9	TRBJ2-3	TGTGCCAGCAGCCGGGACGATCGCACGCAGTATTTT	CASSRDDRTQYF
TRBD1	many	TRBV7-2	TRBJ2-1	TGTGCCAGCAGCTCCCCAACAGGGGGCTTGTCCTACAATGAGCAGTTCTTC	CASSSPTGGLSYNEQFF
-	-	TRBV12-3/TRBV12-4	TRBJ2-5	TGTGCCAGCAGTTTTCGGACCCCAGAAATAAAGACCCAGTACTTC	CASSFRTPEIKTQYF
-	-	TRBV28	TRBJ2-1	TGTGCCAGCACCGGTGGGGCTGGACACTACAATGAGCAGTTCTTC	CASTGGAGHYNEQFF
TRBD1	-	TRBV9	TRBJ2-2	TGTGCCAGCCAGGCCGGGACAGCCTCCGGGGAGCTGTTTTTT	CASQAGTASGELFF
-	-	TRBV6-1	TRBJ1-2	TGTGCCAGCAGTGAAGCAAAGGGAAACTATGGCTACACCTTC	CASSEAKGNYGYTF
-	-	TRBV4-3	TRBJ2-2	TGCGCCAGCAGCCAGCGTGGCACCGGGGAGCTGTTTTTT	CASSQRGTGELFF
-	many	TRBV6-5	TRBJ2-2	TGTGCCAATTATGGGAGAGCCACCGGGGAGCTGTTTTTT	CANYGRATGELFF
-	-	TRBV9	TRBJ2-5	TGTGCCAGCAGCGTAGCGGGGAACCAAGAGACCCAGTACTTC	CASSVAGNQETQYF
-	many	TRBV12-3/TRBV12-4	TRBJ1-2	TGTGCCAGCAGTTTAACGGGCAGCTATGGCTACACCTTC	CASSLTGSYGYTF
TRBD1	many	TRBV20-1	TRBJ2-7	TGCAGTGCGCTACCAGGGGGCAGGGAGCAGTACTTC	CSALPGGREQYF
TRBD1	few	TRBV12-3/TRBV12-4	TRBJ1-1	TGTGCCAGCAGTTTATTCCCCCCTGACAGGGAGGCTTTCTTT	CASSLFPPDREAFF
-	-	TRBV9	TRBJ2-3	TGTGCCAGCAGCGTGGGGTCCCTACTGAGCACAGATACGCAGTATTTT	CASSVGSLLSTDTQYF
-	-	TRBV6-2/TRBV6-3	TRBJ2-3	TGTGCCAGCAGTTACGGTAGATCGCCCTACACAGATACGCAGTATTTT	CASSYGRSPYTDTQYF
-	many	TRBV5-1	TRBJ1-1	TGCGCCAGCAGCTTGCAGGGGATGAACACTGAAGCTTTCTTT	CASSLQGMNTEAFF
TRBD1	many	TRBV7-2	TRBJ2-1	TGTGCCAGCAGCCGGGACAGGGGGAACAATGAGCAGTTCTTC	CASSRDRGNNEQFF
-	-	TRBV6-6	TRBJ2-7	TGTGCCAGCAGTTTGACCCGCCGGGACAACTTC	CASSLTRRDNF
TRBD2	few	TRBV5-4	TRBJ2-4	TGTGCCTGCCGGGTGGGGGGGGATCTATCCAAAAACATTCAGTACTTC	CACRVGGDLSKNIQYF
-	few	TRBV27	TRBJ2-4	TGTGCCAGCAGTCCCCCGGCAAAAAACATTCAGTACTTC	CASSPPAKNIQYF
-	few	TRBV12-3/TRBV12-4	TRBJ1-5	TGTGCCAGCAGTCCCTGGGGACAGCCCCAGCATTTT	CASSPWGQPQHF
TRBD1	-	TRBV11-2	TRBJ1-5	TGTGCCAGCAGCAGGGGACAGGGGGCCAATCAGCCCCAGCATTTT	CASSRGQGANQPQHF
TRBD2	-	TRBV9	TRBJ2-2	TGTGCCAGCAGCGTAGCTGGGGGGGAGTACGCCGGGGAGCTGTTTTTT	CASSVAGGEYAGELFF
TRBD1	few	TRBV4-3	TRBJ2-1	TGCGCCAGCAGCCGACAGGGGGCGAGTGAGCAGTTCTTC	CASSRQGASEQFF
TRBD1	few	TRBV3-1	TRBJ1-1	TGTGCCAGCAGCCTGGACAGGCCATCGACTGAAGCTTTCTTT	CASSLDRPSTEAFF
TRBD2	-	TRBV5-1	TRBJ2-3	TGCGCCAGCAGCGACACCGCGGGGGGGCAAGATACGCAGTATTTT	CASSDTAGGQDTQYF
TRBD1	many	TRBV4-3	TRBJ2-1	TGCGCCAGCAGCCAACTAACAGGGGTCTACAATGAGCAGTTCTTC	CASSQLTGVYNEQFF
-	many	TRBV24-1	TRBJ2-3	TGTGCCACCAGAGGCCCAGATACGCAGTATTTT	CATRGPDTQYF
-	few	TRBV24-1	TRBJ2-5	TGTGCCACCAGGTCTTCGGGGGCCCGGGAGACCCAGTACTTC	CATRSSGARETQYF
-	-	TRBV7-2	TRBJ2-4	TGTGCCAGCAGTCGTCGACCCGGAGTGGGCAAAAACATTCAGTACTTC	CASSRRPGVGKNIQYF
-	-	TRBV20-1	TRBJ1-6	TGCAGTGCCCCGCCATCGGATTCACCCCTCCACTTT	CSAPPSDSPLHF
-	few	TRBV30	TRBJ1-2	TGTGCCTGGGCGCGAATTAACTATGGCTACACCTTC	CAWARINYGYTF
-	-	TRBV12-3/TRBV12-4	TRBJ2-7	TGTGCCAGCAGTTTCCAGATCGGGGTCTCCTACGAGCAGTACTTC	CASSFQIGVSYEQYF
-	few	TRBV28	TRBJ1-2	TGTGCCAGCAGTTTATCCCTCGGGGTCGGGTCGGCTTATGGCTACACCTTC	CASSLSLGVGSAYGYTF
-	-	TRBV2	TRBJ1-3	TGTGCCAGCAGTGCGCAGGGAAACACCATATATTTT	CASSAQGNTIYF
TRBD1	-	TRBV12-3/TRBV12-4	TRBJ2-2	TGTGCCAGCAGTATGACAGGGACCGGGGAGCTGTTTTTT	CASSMTGTGELFF
-	-	TRBV5-1	TRBJ2-5	TGCGCCAGCAGCTTGGCGACAGGGACTCAAGAGACCCAGTACTTC	CASSLATGTQETQYF
TRBD1	-	TRBV20-1	TRBJ2-5	TGCAGTGGCCAACAGGGGACCCAAGAGACCCAGTACTTC	CSGQQGTQETQYF